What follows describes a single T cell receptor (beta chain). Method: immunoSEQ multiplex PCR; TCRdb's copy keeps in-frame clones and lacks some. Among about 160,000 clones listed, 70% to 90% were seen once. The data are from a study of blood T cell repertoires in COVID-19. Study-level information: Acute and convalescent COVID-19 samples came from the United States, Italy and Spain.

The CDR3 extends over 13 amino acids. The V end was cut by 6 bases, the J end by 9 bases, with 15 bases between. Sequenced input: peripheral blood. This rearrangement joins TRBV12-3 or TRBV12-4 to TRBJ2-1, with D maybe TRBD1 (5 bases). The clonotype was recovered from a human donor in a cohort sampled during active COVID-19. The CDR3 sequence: CASSRNRYGEQFF. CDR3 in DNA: TGTGCCAGCAGCCGAAACAGGTACGGTGAGCAGTTCTTC.